A single sample is the source of the 25 T cell receptor beta chains below, sequenced in a study of blood T cell repertoires in COVID-19. The repertoire was sequenced with immunoSEQ multiplex PCR; TCRdb's copy has only in-frame clones and lacks some. The sample yields some 45,000 clones, 70% to 85% seen once. The sequenced material came from peripheral blood. These receptors were collected from a man in his 60s with acute or convalescent COVID-19.

This clone appeared a few times. The gene calls are TRBV19 and TRBJ1-1; TRBD1 agrees at 12 bases. The CDR3 totals 15 residues. Germline V CDR1 and CDR2: LNHDA, SQIVND (reference sequence). The ends lost 5 bases at V and 6 bases at J; junction bases unmatched: 7. The CDR3 DNA sequence: TGTGCCAGTAGTTCAGGGACAGGGGGCTTTCCTGAAGCTTTCTTT. It codes for CASSSGTGGFPEAFF.

The DNA for the CDR3 is TGTGCCAGCAGTGAGGGGACATATGGCTACACCTTC. Translated: CASSEGTYGYTF. V is TRBV6-1 and J is TRBJ1-2, with TRBD1 as a possible D gene (6 bases). CDR3 size: 12 residues. Trimming removed 3 bases from V and 5 bases from J, with 7 bases in between. CDR1 and CDR2 from the germline V gene are MNHNS and SASEGT.

The V and J genes are TRBV27 and TRBJ2-5, with D possibly matching TRBD1 (6 bases). CDR1 and CDR2 (germline): MNHEY, SMNVEV (reference sequence). There are 14 residues in the CDR3. Trimming stripped 2 bases from V and 1 base from J, with 8 bases between. CDR3 coding DNA: TGTGCCAGCAGTTTAATGGGGGCCCAAGAGACCCAGTACTTC. This encodes CASSLMGAQETQYF.

The chain couples TRBV19 to TRBJ2-1, with a weak D call TRBD2 (6 bases). Trimming removed 2 bases from V and 0 bases from J, with 11 bases in between. The germline V gene encodes CDR1 LNHDA and CDR2 SQIVND (reference sequence). The length of the CDR3 is 16 residues. In DNA, the CDR3 is TGTGCCAGTAGTATATCGGGGGTCCGCTCCTACAATGAGCAGTTCTTC. Translation gives CASSISGVRSYNEQFF.

The chain uses TRBV7-8 and TRBJ1-2, with TRBD1 identical over 7 bases. The CDR3 loop spans 15 amino acids. Losses at the gene ends were 7 bases for V and 2 bases for J; bases not matched to a gene: 10. Germline CDR1 is SGHVS and CDR2 is FQNEAQ. DNA for the CDR3: TGTGCCAGCACCGGACCCATCAGGGGGAACTATGGCTACACCTTC. It translates to CASTGPIRGNYGYTF.

The rearrangement links TRBV25-1 to TRBJ1-2; D possibly corresponds to TRBD1 (6 bases). Trimming removed 3 bases from V and 1 base from J, with 12 bases in between. The CDR3 covers 15 residues. Germline-derived CDR1 and CDR2 are MGHDK and SYGVNS. The DNA of the CDR3 is TGTGCCAGCAGTGACCCAGACAGGTTTAACTATGGCTACACCTTC. Its translation is CASSDPDRFNYGYTF.

The chain has TRBV13 and TRBJ1-2, with D tentatively TRBD1 (5 bases). This CDR3 spans 15 amino acids. Germline V gene sequence: CDR1 PRHDT, CDR2 FYEKMQ (reference sequence). The germline V and J ends were trimmed by 0 bases and 5 bases, with 13 bases remaining between them. This CDR3 reads CASSLGQVPIYGYTF. The CDR3 nucleotides are TGTGCCAGCAGCTTAGGACAGGTCCCTATTTATGGCTACACCTTC.

The chain has TRBV18 and TRBJ2-7, with D perhaps TRBD2 (5 bases). V was cut by 5 bases and J by 9 bases, with 20 bases left in between. Germline V lookup: CDR1 KGHSH, CDR2 LQKENI. The CDR3 totals 14 residues. CDR3 nucleotides: TGTGCCAGCTCAGAATATCAAGGTACCGAGGGGCAGTACTTC. Its translation is CASSEYQGTEGQYF.

This clone came up a few times. V usage is TRBV19 and J usage is TRBJ1-6; TRBD1 agrees at 7 bases. After removal of 4 bases from V and 7 bases from J, the junction contained 4 bases not matched to a gene. Germline CDR1 reads LNHDA; CDR2 reads SQIVND (reference sequence). The CDR3 has 14 amino acids. In DNA, the CDR3 is TGTGCCAGTAGTACCAGAGGGGGCAATTCACCCCTCCACTTT. It translates to CASSTRGGNSPLHF.

This clone has just one count. The chain carries TRBV19 and TRBJ2-1, with 7 bases lining up with TRBD1. Trimming removed 5 bases from V and 6 bases from J; junction bases left unmatched: 10. Germline V CDR1 and CDR2: LNHDA, SQIVND (reference sequence). The CDR3 runs 15 residues. The CDR3 spells CASSRDSLPPNEQFF. In DNA, the CDR3 is TGTGCCAGTAGTCGGGACAGCCTCCCCCCCAATGAGCAGTTCTTC.

The chain recombines TRBV7-3 with TRBJ2-3; 7 bases are a match to TRBD2. V was clipped by 5 bases and J by 3 bases; unmatched bases: 8. Germline CDR1 is SGHTA and CDR2 is FQGTGA. The CDR3 covers 15 residues. DNA for the CDR3: TGTGCCAGCAGCCCCGTGGGAGGGGAGACAGATACGCAGTATTTT. Translating it yields CASSPVGGETDTQYF.

The chain joins TRBV9 to TRBJ1-3; 10 positions match TRBD1. After removal of 3 bases from V and 9 bases from J, the junction contained 12 bases not matched to a gene. The germline V gene encodes CDR1 SGDLS and CDR2 YYNGEE. The CDR3 is 16 amino acids. The CDR3, as DNA: TGTGCCAGCAGCGAATTAGGGACAGGGGCGTTCGGCACCATATATTTT. Amino acids: CASSELGTGAFGTIYF.

The V and J genes are TRBV5-1 and TRBJ2-4; weak D call: TRBD1 (6 bases). Germline assignment: CDR1 SGHRS and CDR2 YFSETQ. Trimming pared 4 bases from V and 0 bases from J, leaving 17 bases between. The CDR3 totals 17 residues. CDR3 loop: CASSPLTGSSAKNIQYF. CDR3 in DNA: TGCGCCAGCAGCCCCCTAACAGGGAGCTCAGCCAAAAACATTCAGTACTTC. Supplemented by reference TRBV5-1 and TRBJ2-4, the full variable domain reads KAGVTQTPRYLIKTRGQQVTLSCSPISGHRSVSWYQQTPGQGLQFLFEYFSETQRNKGNFPGRFSGRQFSNSRSEMNVSTLELGDSALYLCASSPLTGSSAKNIQYFGAGTRLSVL.

The table lists this clone with a few counts. The chain uses TRBV2 and TRBJ2-3, with D possibly being TRBD2 (6 bases). Germline V CDR1 and CDR2: SNHLY, FYNNEI. The length of the CDR3 is 15 residues. The V gene lost 6 bases and the J gene lost 3 bases, with 16 bases spanning the gap. This CDR3 is CASRRRLASTDTQYF. The DNA of the CDR3 is TGTGCCAGCAGGAGGAGGCTAGCGTCGACAGATACGCAGTATTTT. Supplemented by reference TRBV2 and TRBJ2-3, the full variable domain reads EPEVTQTPSHQVTQMGQEVILRCVPISNHLYFYWYRQILGQKVEFLVSFYNNEISEKSEIFDDQFSVERPDGSNFTLKIRSTKLEDSAMYFCASRRRLASTDTQYFGPGTRLTVL.

This clone has a handful of counts. The chain uses TRBV21-1 and TRBJ1-4. TRBV21-1 constitutes a pseudogene. This CDR3 comprises 14 residues. CDR3: CASSNEDTCEKLFF. The DNA for the CDR3 is TGTGCCAGCAGCAACGAGGATACATGCGAAAAACTGTTTTTT.

V and J are TRBV5-4 and TRBJ1-3, with TRBD1 as a possible D gene (5 bases). This CDR3 region has 19 residues. Germline lookup yields CDR1 SGHNT and CDR2 YYREEE (reference sequence). With 0 bases removed from V and 0 bases from J, the gap between germline ends came to 19 bases. The CDR3 DNA sequence: TGTGCCAGCAGCTTGGGGGGCCCGGCAGGATGGAGCTCTGGAAACACCATATATTTT. Its translation: CASSLGGPAGWSSGNTIYF. The variable domain in full, with the rest retrieved from reference TRBV5-4 and TRBJ1-3, is ETGVTQSPTHLIKTRGQQVTLRCSSQSGHNTVSWYQQALGQGPQFIFQYYREEENGRGNFPPRFSGLQFPNYSSELNVNALELDDSALYLCASSLGGPAGWSSGNTIYFGEGSWLTVV.

In this sample, this clone turned up once. This chain links TRBV4-3 with TRBJ2-1; 8 nucleotides align to TRBD2. The germline V gene has CDR1 LGHNA and CDR2 YSLEER. The CDR3 spans 18 residues. V lost 4 bases, J lost 5 bases, and 16 bases stayed unmatched. CDR3 region: CASSPVWGPAGVNNEQFF. CDR3 nucleotide sequence: TGCGCCAGCAGCCCAGTTTGGGGCCCAGCGGGGGTGAACAATGAGCAGTTCTTC.

The V and J genes are TRBV4-3 and TRBJ2-1, with 10 bases matching TRBD2. The CDR3 is 14 amino acids. Germline CDR1 is LGHNA and CDR2 is YSLEER. V shed 4 bases and J 10 bases; nucleotides not matched to a gene: 7. In DNA, the CDR3 is TGCGCCAGCAGCCGTTTTCTAGCGGGGGTCGAGCAGTTCTTC. Protein: CASSRFLAGVEQFF.

This clone was counted only a few times. The chain recombines TRBV5-1 with TRBJ1-6; D call uncertain. The germline V gene encodes CDR1 SGHRS and CDR2 YFSETQ. This CDR3 comprises 15 residues. V lost 2 bases and J 3 bases, leaving 9 bases between the germline ends. CDR3 protein: CASSFSGGYNSPLHF. The DNA for the CDR3 is TGCGCCAGCAGCTTCAGCGGCGGCTATAATTCACCCCTCCACTTT.

The chain links TRBV5-1 to TRBJ2-7; TRBD1 might be the D (6 bases). Germline V gene lookup returns CDR1 SGHRS and CDR2 YFSETQ. V shed 0 bases and J shed 4 bases, with 17 bases lying between them. The length of the CDR3 is 16 residues. The CDR3 reads CASSLVEQGNWYEQYF. The CDR3 coding sequence is TGCGCCAGCAGCTTGGTGGAGCAGGGGAATTGGTACGAGCAGTACTTC.

The sample holds one count of this clone. V and J are TRBV19 and TRBJ2-1; TRBD1 matches 9 bases. Germline-derived CDR1 and CDR2 are LNHDA and SQIVND (reference sequence). The V gene end was trimmed by 2 bases and the J gene end by 5 bases; junction bases not matched to a gene: 7. This CDR3 is built from 16 residues. CDR3 sequence: CASSIKGTGRDNEQFF. CDR3 DNA sequence: TGTGCCAGTAGTATAAAGGGGACAGGGCGCGACAATGAGCAGTTCTTC.

The V and J genes are TRBV7-2 and TRBJ1-6; TRBD1 aligns across 7 bases. The CDR3 runs to 16 residues. V gave up 2 bases and J gave up 8 bases; unmatched junction bases: 9. CDR1 is SGHTA, CDR2 FQGNSA, per germline. CDR3: CASSLRGQGEDSPLHF. As DNA, the CDR3 is TGTGCCAGCAGCTTAAGGGGGCAGGGAGAGGATTCACCCCTCCACTTT.

This clone came up a few times. The rearrangement links TRBV6-2 or TRBV6-3 to TRBJ1-2, with 7 nucleotides matching TRBD1. Looked up from germline, CDR1 is MNHEY and CDR2 is SVGEGT. J lost 8 bases, V lost 6 bases, and 6 bases had no gene match. CDR3 size: 12 residues. This CDR3 is CASSDREYGYTF. The CDR3 DNA follows: TGTGCCAGCAGCGACAGGGAGTACGGCTACACCTTC.

V and J are TRBV6-5 and TRBJ1-6; weak D call: TRBD1 (6 bases). Germline assignment: CDR1 MNHEY and CDR2 SVGAGI. V lost 6 bases and J 2 bases, leaving 11 bases between the germline ends. The CDR3 is 15 residues long. CDR3 sequence reads: CASSRDNAYNSPLHF. CDR3 bases: TGTGCCAGCAGCCGGGACAACGCCTATAATTCACCCCTCCACTTT.

V gene TRBV18 combines with J gene TRBJ1-4; TRBD1 matches at 9 bases. This CDR3 region has 13 residues. From germline, CDR1 is KGHSH and CDR2 LQKENI. The V and J ends lost 1 base and 11 bases, in that order; junction bases with no gene match: 2. CDR3 sequence reads: CASSPRTGEKLFF. CDR3 in DNA: TGTGCCAGCTCACCACGGACAGGGGAGAAACTGTTTTTT.